The 8 T cell receptor beta chains in this list originate from one sample, sequenced in a study of cytomegalovirus exposure and HLA in healthy donors (TCRdb year 2017). Library creation used the immunoSEQ multiplex PCR assay. For the multiplex PCR, a mixture combining 60 forward primers for TCR Vbeta segments and 13 reverse primers for TCR Jbeta segments was used. What TCRdb holds here is the immuneACCESS table cut down to in-frame rearrangements. Part of the clones is not present; checked against another copy, under half of the missing clones reflect an unresolved V gene, and the others are unexplained. This sample holds some 150,000 clones; about 80% were observed only once. 0.55% to 0.8% of the sample lies in the top ten. The material sequenced was PBMCs. The receptors here all came from a male donor in good health and CMV-seronegative.

The gene calls are TRBV7-2 and TRBJ1-6; possible D gene TRBD1, 5 bases. Germline V gene lookup returns CDR1 SGHTA and CDR2 FQGNSA. Between the trimmed V and J ends, which lost 4 bases and 9 bases, there was a span of 10 bases. This CDR3 has 13 residues. The CDR3 here is CASSSIGASPLHF. CDR3 nucleotides: TGTGCCAGCAGCTCTATTGGGGCTTCACCCCTCCACTTT.

The chain recombines TRBV6-6 with TRBJ1-3; TRBD1 matches at 12 bases. The CDR3 consists of 16 residues. V shed 6 bases, J shed 2 bases, and the junction held 5 bases outside the gene matches. CDR1 is MNHNY, CDR2 SVGAGI, per germline (reference sequence). CDR3 sequence: CASRLRDRGPGNTIYF. CDR3 coding DNA: TGTGCCAGCAGACTCCGGGACAGGGGGCCTGGAAACACCATATATTTT.

V gene TRBV4-1 combines with J gene TRBJ2-5; no firm D call. V lost 1 base to trimming and J lost 0 bases, with 12 bases between them. CDR1 MGHRA and CDR2 YSYEKL come from the germline V gene. The CDR3 has 16 amino acids. The CDR3: CASSQGDRLNQETQYF. CDR3 in DNA: TGCGCCAGCAGCCAAGGCGATCGACTGAACCAAGAGACCCAGTACTTC.

The chain links TRBV7-3 to TRBJ2-1; 12 nucleotides line up with TRBD2. J lost 6 bases, V lost 5 bases, and 5 bases had no gene match. This CDR3 is 15 amino acids long. CDR1 and CDR2 from the germline V gene are SGHTA and FQGTGA. The CDR3, as DNA: TGTGCCAGCAGCCAGACTAGCGGGAGAATCAATGAGCAGTTCTTC. Encoded protein: CASSQTSGRINEQFF.

The chain carries TRBV19 and TRBJ1-1, with D unclear. V was clipped by 0 bases and J by 8 bases, with 16 bases between them. The germline gives CDR1 LNHDA, CDR2 SQIVND (reference sequence). The CDR3 extends over 15 amino acids. CDR3 bases: TGTGCCAGTAGTATAGATCGGGAGGGTCCCAGGGAAGCTTTCTTT. This codes for CASSIDREGPREAFF.

This clone occurred once. The chain joins TRBV19 to TRBJ2-7; D is possibly TRBD2 (6 bases). The CDR3 is made up of 14 amino acids. V was pared by 1 base and J by 4 bases, with 11 bases between. Germline lookup yields CDR1 LNHDA and CDR2 SQIVND (reference sequence). CDR3 sequence reads: CASSIGPGEYEQYF. DNA for the CDR3: TGTGCCAGTAGTATAGGTCCGGGGGAGTACGAGCAGTACTTC. Full variable domain (missing parts from reference TRBV19 and TRBJ2-7): DGGITQSPKYLFRKEGQNVTLSCEQNLNHDAMYWYRQDPGQGLRLIYYSQIVNDFQKGDIAEGYSVSREKKESFPLTVTSAQKNPTAFYLCASSIGPGEYEQYFGPGTRLTVT.

The CDR3 DNA reads as TGTGCCAGCAGCTTAGCAGCGGGAGGGCTCTACGAGCAGTACTTC. Amino acid sequence: CASSLAAGGLYEQYF. The V gene is TRBV7-6, the J gene TRBJ2-7; TRBD2 matches at 10 bases. CDR3 length: 15 amino acids. Per germline, CDR1 SGHVS and CDR2 FNYEAQ. With V trimmed by 0 bases and J by 3 bases, 2 bases remained unmatched. The whole variable domain, remainder taken from reference TRBV7-6 and TRBJ2-7, is GAGVSQSPRYKVTKRGQDVALRCDPISGHVSLYWYRQALGQGPEFLTYFNYEAQQDKSGLPNDRFSAERPEGSISTLTIQRTEQRDSAMYRCASSLAAGGLYEQYFGPGTRLTVT.

The CDR3 DNA reads TGTGCCAGTAGTACGACAGCGTACGAGCAGTACTTC. Translated, it gives CASSTTAYEQYF. The rearrangement uses TRBV19 and TRBJ2-7; possibly TRBD1 for D (5 bases). This CDR3 contains 12 residues. V was pared by 4 bases and J by 4 bases, with 8 bases between. Per germline, CDR1 LNHDA and CDR2 SQIVND (reference sequence).